This TCR beta chain was profiled in a study of T cell responses to AZD1222 COVID-19 vaccine. Method: immunoSEQ multiplex PCR; TCRdb's copy keeps in-frame clones and lacks some. The sample contains 130,000 or so clones, over 75% of which appear only once. Worth noting for this clone: Antigen unknown.

Germline values: CDR1 LNHNV, CDR2 YYDKDF (reference sequence). The V and J ends lost 5 bases and 0 bases, in that order; junction bases with no gene match: 4. CDR3 length equals 15 residues. Study-wide points: Baseline seropositivity characterized only 5 or 6 AZD1222 recipients. Researchers report vaccine-associated CD4 TCRs spanning spike, with dominance at 160-218 and 743-854. Reportedly, nearly half of unique spike TCRs recognized epitopes outside B.1.351/B.1.1.7 mutations. Breadth and depth of Spike-specific TCRs rose after two AZD1222 doses.

The origin of this receptor is an adult who received the AZD1222 COVID-19 vaccine. The sample here was peripheral blood, taken 28 days after the second AZD1222 dose. The chain couples TRBV15 to TRBJ1-5; TRBD1 agrees at 7 bases. CDR3 protein: CATSQGGSSNQPQHF. The DNA of the CDR3 is TGTGCCACCAGCCAGGGGGGTAGTAGCAATCAGCCCCAGCATTTT.